What follows are 5 T cell receptor beta chains derived from one specimen sequenced in a study of OX40 agonist ivuxolimab in advanced cancers. Using immunoSEQ multiplex PCR, the repertoire was profiled, and TCRdb retains in-frame clones only, with some absent. The profile shows 55,000 to 80,000 clones, approximately 86% of them singletons. Sequencing used CD4+ or CD8+ T cells sorted from blood, obtained in a trial of the OX40 agonist ivuxolimab. The receptors here all came from an adult with an advanced solid tumor such as melanoma, head and neck, liver or kidney cancer.

The chain has TRBV7-3 and TRBJ2-1; D may be TRBD2 (5 bases). The CDR3 runs 15 residues. Germline lookup yields CDR1 SGHTA and CDR2 FQGTGA. Between the trimmed V and J ends, which lost 2 bases and 0 bases, there was a span of 8 bases. The DNA for the CDR3 is TGTGCCAGCAGCTTAGGAGGCGACTCCTACAATGAGCAGTTCTTC. It yields the protein CASSLGGDSYNEQFF.

The rearrangement links TRBV30 to TRBJ1-2; tentative D call: TRBD1 (5 bases). The CDR3 loop spans 14 amino acids. CDR1 is GTSNPN, CDR2 SVGIG, per germline (reference sequence). The V and J ends lost 2 bases and 7 bases respectively, with 17 bases between them. The CDR3 DNA reads as TGTGCCTGGAGTCCTAGACGACAGCACAGTGGCTACACCTTC. Translated: CAWSPRRQHSGYTF.

The V call is TRBV5-1, the J call TRBJ2-7; D uncertain. CDR1 and CDR2 from the germline V gene are SGHRS and YFSETQ. The CDR3 covers 14 residues. The V and J ends lost 6 bases and 1 base respectively, with 14 bases between them. The CDR3 protein is CASTSHPNSYEQYF. CDR3 sequence (DNA): TGCGCCAGCACCTCTCATCCTAATTCCTACGAGCAGTACTTC.

The V gene is TRBV4-1, the J gene TRBJ2-3, with D tentatively TRBD2 (6 bases). The CDR3 contains 18 residues. Trimming left V 1 base short and J 3 bases short, with 20 bases between. Germline V gives CDR1 MGHRA, CDR2 YSYEKL. The CDR3 sequence is CASSQVIRKQEGTDTQYF. As DNA, the CDR3 is TGCGCCAGCAGCCAAGTAATTCGGAAACAGGAGGGGACAGATACGCAGTATTTT.

CDR3 nucleotide sequence: TGCGCCAGCAGCCAAGATCCGGGGACCTACAATGAGCAGTTCTTC. Amino acids: CASSQDPGTYNEQFF. V is TRBV4-3 and J is TRBJ2-1; TRBD2 might be the D (5 bases). This CDR3 has 15 residues. V lost 0 bases to trimming and J lost 2 bases, with 8 bases between them. The germline gives CDR1 LGHNA, CDR2 YSLEER.